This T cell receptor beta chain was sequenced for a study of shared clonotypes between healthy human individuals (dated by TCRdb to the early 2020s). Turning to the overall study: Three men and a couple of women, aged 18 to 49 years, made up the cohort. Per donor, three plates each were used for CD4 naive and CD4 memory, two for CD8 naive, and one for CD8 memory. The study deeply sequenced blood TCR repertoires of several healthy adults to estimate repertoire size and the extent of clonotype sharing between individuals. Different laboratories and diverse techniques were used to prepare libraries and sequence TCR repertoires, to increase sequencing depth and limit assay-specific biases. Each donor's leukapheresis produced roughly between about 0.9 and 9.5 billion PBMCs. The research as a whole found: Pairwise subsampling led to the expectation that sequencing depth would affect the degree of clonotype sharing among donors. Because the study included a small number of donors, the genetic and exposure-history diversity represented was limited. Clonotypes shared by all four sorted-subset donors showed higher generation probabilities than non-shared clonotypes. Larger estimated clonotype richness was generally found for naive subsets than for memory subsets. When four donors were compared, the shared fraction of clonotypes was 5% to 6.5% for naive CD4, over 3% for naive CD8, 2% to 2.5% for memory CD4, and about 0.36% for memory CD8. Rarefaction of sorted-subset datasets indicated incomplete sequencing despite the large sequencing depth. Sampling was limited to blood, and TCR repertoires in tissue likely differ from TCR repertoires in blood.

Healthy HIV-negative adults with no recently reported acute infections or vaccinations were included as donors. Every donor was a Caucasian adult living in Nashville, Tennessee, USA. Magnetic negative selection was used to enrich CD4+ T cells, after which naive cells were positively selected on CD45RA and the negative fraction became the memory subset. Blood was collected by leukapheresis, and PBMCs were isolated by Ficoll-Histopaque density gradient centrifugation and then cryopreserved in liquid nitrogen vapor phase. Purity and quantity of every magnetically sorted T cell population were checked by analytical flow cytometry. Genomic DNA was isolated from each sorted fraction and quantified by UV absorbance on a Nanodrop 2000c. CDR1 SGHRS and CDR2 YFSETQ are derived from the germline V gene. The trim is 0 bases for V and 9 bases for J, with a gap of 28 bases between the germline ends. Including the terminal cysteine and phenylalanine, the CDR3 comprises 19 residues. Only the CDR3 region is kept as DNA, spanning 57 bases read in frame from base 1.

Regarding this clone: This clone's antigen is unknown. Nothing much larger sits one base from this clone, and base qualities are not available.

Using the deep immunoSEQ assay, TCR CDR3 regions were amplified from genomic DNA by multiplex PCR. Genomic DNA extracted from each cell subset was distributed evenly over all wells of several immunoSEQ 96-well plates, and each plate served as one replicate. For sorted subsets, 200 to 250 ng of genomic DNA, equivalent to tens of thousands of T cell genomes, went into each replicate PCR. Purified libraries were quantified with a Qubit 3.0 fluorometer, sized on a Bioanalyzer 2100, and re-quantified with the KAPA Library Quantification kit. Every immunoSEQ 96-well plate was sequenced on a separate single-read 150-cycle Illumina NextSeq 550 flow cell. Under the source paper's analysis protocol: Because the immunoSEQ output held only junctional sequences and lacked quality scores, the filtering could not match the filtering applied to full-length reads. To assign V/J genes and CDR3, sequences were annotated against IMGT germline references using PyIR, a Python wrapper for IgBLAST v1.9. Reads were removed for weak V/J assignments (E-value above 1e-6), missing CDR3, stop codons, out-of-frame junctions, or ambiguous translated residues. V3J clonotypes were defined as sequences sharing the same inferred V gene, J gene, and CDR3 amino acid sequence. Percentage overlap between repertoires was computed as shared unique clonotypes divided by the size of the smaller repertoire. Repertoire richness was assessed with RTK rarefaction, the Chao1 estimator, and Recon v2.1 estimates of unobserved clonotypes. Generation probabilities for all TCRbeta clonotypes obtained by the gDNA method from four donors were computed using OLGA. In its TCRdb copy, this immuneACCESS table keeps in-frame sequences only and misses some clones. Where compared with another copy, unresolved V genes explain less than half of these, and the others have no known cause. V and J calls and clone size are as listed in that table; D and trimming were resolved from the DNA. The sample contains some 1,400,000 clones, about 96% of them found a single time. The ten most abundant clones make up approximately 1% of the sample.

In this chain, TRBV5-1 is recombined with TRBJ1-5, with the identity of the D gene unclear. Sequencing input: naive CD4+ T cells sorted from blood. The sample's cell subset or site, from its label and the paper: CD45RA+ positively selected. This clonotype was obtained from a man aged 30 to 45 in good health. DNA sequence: TGCGCCAGCAGCTTGGCAAAGGACCGTCGGAGGTTTCGTAGGAGGCCCCAGCATTTT. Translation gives CASSLAKDRRRFRRRPQHF.